This paragraph reports one T cell receptor (beta chain). Its binding antigen is unknown. Base qualities are missing; no much larger clone stands one base away. The CDR3 regions of human TCRbeta chains were subjected to immunosequencing. As for the original processing: Repertoire TCRs were checked for matches against a reference library of SARS-CoV-2-specific TCRs that had been generated using the MIRA antigen-specificity platform. Breadth was defined as the fraction of unique TCRs that were SARS-CoV-2-associated. Depth was defined as the fraction of total T cells that were SARS-CoV-2-associated. Using the MIRA data, each spike-specific TCR was assigned both to the spike region to which the TCR was reactive and to a CD4 or CD8 class. Log10-transformed breadth and depth values were compared by one-way ANOVA with Sidak's multiple comparisons tests. TCRdb retrieved this table from immuneACCESS and kept in-frame rearrangements only. Not all clones are present; in checked studies, unresolved V genes account for under half, and no reason is known for the remainder. Clone size and V and J calls were adopted from that table, with D and trimming inferred from the DNA. The sample yields roughly 140,000 clones; more than 85% were counted once. The top ten constitute 2.5% to 4% of the sample.

The sample's time point, from its label and the paper: about 28 days (+/-7) after the second vaccine dose. AZD1222 recipients whose second dose came at about 4 weeks and those whose second dose came at about 12 weeks were combined into one group, since spike-specific TCR depth and breadth did not differ between the two schedules. Vaccinee samples were obtained from the UK trials COV001 and COV002, which included a single-blind randomized controlled phase 2/3 trial of AZD1222 (ChAdOx1 nCoV-19) in healthy adults. For TCRbeta chain sequencing, PBMC samples from trial participants were taken at day 0 and at day 28 after the second dose. CDR1 is given as SGHRS and CDR2 as YFSETQ, both from the germline V gene. Trimming at the junction amounts to 4 bases on V and 8 bases on J, and the germline ends lie 13 bases apart. The CDR3 covers 13 residues, taking in both the cysteine and the phenylalanine. Kept here is only the CDR3 DNA, which spans 39 bases and is read in frame from base 1.

The sample originates from a study of T cell responses to AZD1222 COVID-19 vaccine (dated by TCRdb to the early 2020s). Some background on the complete study: A total of approximately 240 trial participants underwent TCR sequencing, of whom about 210 received two doses of AZD1222 and some 25 received two doses of the MenACWY control vaccine. Trial participants were enrolled by age into 18-55, 56-69 and 70-plus year subgroups, with about 150, 28 and 57 TCR-sequenced participants respectively.

Study-wide findings and limitations: In the small 56-69-year group, the increase in depth fell short of significance, most likely because of low power. Epitopes outside the regions mutated in the B.1.351 and B.1.1.7 variants were reportedly recognized by nearly half of the unique spike-specific TCRs. Participants were mostly white British, with more females than males. The authors suggested clonal diversity may have been underestimated. The vaccine-associated CD4 TCRs covered the entire spike protein, and the dominant responses fell in regions 160-218 and 743-854. After two AZD1222 doses, both the breadth and the depth of spike-specific TCRs were significantly higher than at day 0 and than in MenACWY recipients. Only five or six AZD1222 recipients were SARS-CoV-2 seropositive at baseline, limiting conclusions about previously exposed vaccinees. Because no day 14 peak-response samples were available, repertoires were characterized only after the peak T cell response.

The TCR sequence derives from an adult who received the AZD1222 COVID-19 vaccine. This specimen consisted of peripheral blood, obtained 28 days after the second AZD1222 dose. The chain couples TRBV5-1 to TRBJ2-1, with no confidently assigned D gene. The CDR3 reads as follows: CASSPDPVYEQFF. The nucleotide sequence reads as follows: TGCGCCAGCAGCCCTGACCCGGTGTATGAGCAGTTCTTC.